Listed below are T cell receptor beta chains from one sample, sequenced in a study of OX40 agonist ivuxolimab in advanced cancers. Profiled with immunoSEQ multiplex PCR; TCRdb holds only in-frame clones, not every one. The sample shows 35,000 to 40,000 clones, approximately 80% of them seen only once. The input for sequencing was CD4+ or CD8+ T cells sorted from blood, taken in a trial of the OX40 agonist ivuxolimab. These receptors were obtained from an adult with an advanced solid tumor such as melanoma, head and neck, liver or kidney cancer. Each CDR3 is given with its conserved first and last residue. A D gene is named only where the DNA matches it firmly. Clone size is not always given. Where it is, it says once, few, many or a class for expanded clones.

j_call clone_size d_call v_call cdr3_aa cdr3_nt
TRBJ2-3 NA NA TRBV21-1 CASSKIKFDPGTDTQYF TGTGCCAGCAGCAAAATCAAGTTCGACCCCGGGACGGATACGCAGTATTTT
TRBJ2-1 NA NA TRBV6-1 CASQEVLYNEQFF TGTGCCTCCCAAGAGGTCCTCTACAATGAGCAGTTCTTC
TRBJ2-2 NA NA TRBV11-3 CASSLEFLTGELFF TGTGCCAGCAGCTTAGAATTCCTCACCGGGGAGCTGTTTTTT
TRBJ1-2 NA TRBD1 TRBV5-1 CASSTGQGALGYTF TGCGCCAGCAGCACGGGACAGGGGGCTCTAGGCTACACCTTC
TRBJ2-7 NA TRBD1 TRBV28 CASTDDRGVGSSYEQYF TGTGCCAGCACCGACGACAGGGGAGTGGGGAGCTCCTACGAGCAGTACTTC
TRBJ2-5 once NA TRBV2 CASSGRPEQETQYF TGTGCCAGCAGTGGGCGACCGGAACAAGAGACCCAGTACTTC
TRBJ2-1 NA NA TRBV28 CASSFWGNEQFF TGTGCCAGCAGTTTCTGGGGCAATGAGCAGTTCTTC
TRBJ2-7 NA NA TRBV6-6 CASSSWTPSSYEQYF TGTGCCAGCAGTTCCTGGACACCGAGCTCCTACGAGCAGTACTTC
TRBJ2-7 NA TRBD1 TRBV29-1 CSVDRGSEQYF TGCAGCGTTGACAGGGGGAGCGAGCAGTACTTC
TRBJ2-7 NA TRBD2 TRBV9 CASSVSLAGNEQYF TGTGCCAGCAGCGTGAGTCTAGCGGGGAACGAGCAGTACTTC
TRBJ1-1 NA NA TRBV7-9 CASSLSPDRVNTEAFF TGTGCCAGCAGCTTAAGCCCCGATCGGGTGAACACTGAAGCTTTCTTT
TRBJ2-7 NA TRBD1 TRBV6-1 CASRTGQGPSYEQYF TGTGCCAGCAGGACGGGACAGGGGCCCTCCTACGAGCAGTACTTC
TRBJ2-7 NA NA TRBV20-1 CSASPTYEQYF TGCAGTGCTAGCCCCACCTACGAGCAGTACTTC
TRBJ1-2 NA TRBD1 TRBV19 CASSTGTGFGYTF TGTGCCAGTAGTACCGGGACAGGGTTTGGCTACACCTTC
TRBJ2-3 NA TRBD2 TRBV19 CASSPLGTSGMTDTQYF TGTGCCAGTAGTCCACTTGGGACTAGCGGGATGACAGATACGCAGTATTTT
TRBJ1-3 NA NA TRBV11-3 CASSPRTEKGSGNTIYF TGTGCCAGCAGCCCCCGGACAGAAAAGGGCTCTGGAAACACCATATATTTT
TRBJ2-1 NA NA TRBV6-5 CASSSYSGIYNEQFF TGTGCCAGCAGTTCTTATAGCGGAATCTACAATGAGCAGTTCTTC
TRBJ2-3 NA NA TRBV27 CASSRLDYSGTDTQYF TGTGCCAGCAGCCGGCTGGACTATTCTGGCACAGATACGCAGTATTTT
TRBJ1-1 NA NA TRBV18 CASSTGGATEAFF TGTGCCAGCTCAACTGGAGGGGCCACTGAAGCTTTCTTT
TRBJ2-3 NA TRBD2 TRBV7-6 CASSTQRDHLFTDTQYF TGTGCCAGCAGTACCCAGCGGGACCATCTATTCACAGATACGCAGTATTTT
TRBJ2-3 NA TRBD2 TRBV2 CASPGGGADTQYF TGTGCCAGCCCGGGGGGGGGAGCAGATACGCAGTATTTT
TRBJ2-5 NA TRBD2 TRBV5-6 CASSIGTSLYQETQYF TGTGCCAGCAGCATCGGGACTAGCCTGTACCAAGAGACCCAGTACTTC
TRBJ2-7 NA TRBD2 TRBV6-6 CASRASGGAGEQYF TGTGCCAGCAGGGCTAGCGGGGGGGCAGGAGAGCAGTACTTC
TRBJ1-5 NA NA TRBV5-6 CASSPGVGQPQHF TGTGCCAGCAGCCCAGGGGTCGGACAGCCCCAGCATTTT
TRBJ2-1 NA NA TRBV2 CASFPRLEFPDEQFF TGTGCCAGCTTCCCCCGGCTAGAATTTCCAGATGAGCAGTTCTTC
TRBJ2-1 NA NA TRBV6-6 CASSYSEISSYNEQFF TGTGCCAGCAGTTACTCGGAGATCAGCTCCTACAATGAGCAGTTCTTC
TRBJ1-2 few NA TRBV28 CASSLISETNYGYTF TGTGCCAGCAGTTTAATATCTGAGACTAACTATGGCTACACCTTC
TRBJ2-7 NA NA TRBV28 CASRAPRRTVTYEQYF TGTGCCAGCAGGGCCCCCCGCCGGACAGTTACCTACGAGCAGTACTTC
TRBJ1-2 few NA TRBV19 CASSIDGNYGYTF TGTGCCAGTAGTATAGACGGGAACTATGGCTACACCTTC
TRBJ2-7 NA NA TRBV5-1 CASSPGTSGPRRNEQYF TGCGCCAGCAGCCCAGGGACAAGCGGCCCTAGGAGAAACGAGCAGTACTTC
TRBJ1-2 NA NA TRBV15 CATSRDRGAYGYTF TGTGCCACCAGCAGAGATCGAGGAGCCTATGGCTACACCTTC
TRBJ2-1 few NA TRBV28 CASSPVSGNWYNEQFF TGTGCCAGCAGCCCCGTATCCGGAAATTGGTACAATGAGCAGTTCTTC
TRBJ2-5 few NA TRBV11-3 CASSPWGQLETQYF TGTGCCAGCAGCCCATGGGGGCAACTGGAGACCCAGTACTTC
TRBJ2-7 NA TRBD2 TRBV7-6 CASSLAPGLASYEQYF TGTGCCAGCAGCTTAGCGCCGGGACTAGCGTCATACGAGCAGTACTTC
TRBJ2-5 NA NA TRBV28 CASSLWPGQQETQYF TGTGCCAGCAGTTTATGGCCGGGACAACAAGAGACCCAGTACTTC
TRBJ2-6 NA TRBD2 TRBV15 CATSRDYGLGGGSGANVLTF TGTGCCACCAGCAGAGATTACGGCCTCGGCGGGGGCTCTGGGGCCAACGTCCTGACTTTC
TRBJ2-2 NA NA TRBV5-6 CASSLFSGELFF TGTGCCAGCAGCTTGTTTAGCGGGGAGCTGTTTTTT
TRBJ2-6 NA TRBD2 TRBV27 CASGSPGANVLTF TGTGCAAGCGGGAGTCCTGGGGCCAACGTCCTGACTTTC
TRBJ2-1 NA NA TRBV11-3 CASSLGGGGYNEQFF TGTGCCAGCAGCTTAGGAGGGGGGGGTTACAATGAGCAGTTCTTC
TRBJ2-2 NA TRBD2 TRBV7-9 CASSLAMGLAIGELFF TGTGCCAGCAGCTTAGCGATGGGACTAGCTATCGGGGAGCTGTTTTTT
TRBJ2-1 NA NA TRBV13 CASSLAGGSPHNEQFF TGTGCCAGCAGCTTAGCAGGCGGCTCACCCCACAATGAGCAGTTCTTC